This T cell receptor beta chain originates from a study of naive and memory T cell subsets. CDR3 length: 12 amino acids. Per the germline V gene, CDR1 is SQVTM and CDR2 is ANQGSEA. The junction had 4 bases not matched to a gene; V was cut back by 6 bases and J by 4 bases. The SP2 primer and nested alpha and beta constant region primers amplified ligated cDNA in four rounds. Using its own MiXCR run on the 5' RACE reads, TCRdb lists one record per CDR3 protein. The repertoire holds 45,000 to 55,000 distinct CDR3 sequences, with roughly 4.7% as singletons. TCR cDNA received a 3' ligated oligonucleotide that carried a UMI. Whole-blood samples were over 2 ml of peripheral blood from healthy adult volunteers. Reverse transcription used DNase-treated unsorted total RNA, aiming for 1 to 1000 ng. This clonotype was recorded many times.

The receptor comes from a female donor in good health. The V gene is TRBV29-1, the J gene TRBJ2-7; 9 bases map to TRBD1. The CDR3 sequence is CSVVTGGYEQYF. In DNA form, the CDR3 reads TGCAGCGTCGTGACAGGGGGGTACGAGCAGTACTTC.